The 27 T cell receptor beta chains presented below share a single source sample, sequenced in a study of CD8+ T cells in alopecia areata (dated by TCRdb to the late 2010s). Taken with the paper, the label for time point translates to: roughly 24 weeks on oral tofacitinib. This sample's treatment or condition label indicates: oral pan-JAK inhibitor, 5-10 mg twice daily. Library construction relied on the immunoSEQ multiplex PCR assay. To provide template for TCR sequencing, every sample had RNA extracted and reverse transcribed into cDNA. Sourced from immuneACCESS, this table was stored by TCRdb with only in-frame sequences that have V and J called. A share of the clones is absent; for the studies checked, an unresolved V gene accounts for under half, and the remainder has no known explanation. For this sample the table gives 180,000 or so clones, of which 53% were detected only once. The ten largest clones take up about 10% of the sample.

The sequencing here drew on CD8+ T cells sorted from blood, taken at week 24, from a patient treated with tofacitinib. The receptor set was obtained from a human donor with alopecia areata.

V gene TRBV27 combines with J gene TRBJ1-4; D gene uncertain. This CDR3 contains 11 residues. The V and J ends lost 6 bases and 7 bases respectively, with 6 bases between them. Germline V gene sequence: CDR1 MNHEY, CDR2 SMNVEV (reference sequence). This chain's CDR3 is CASRRGEKLFF. In DNA form, the CDR3 reads TGTGCCAGCAGAAGAGGTGAAAAACTGTTTTTT. The full variable domain, rest sourced from reference TRBV27 and TRBJ1-4, is EAQVTQNPRYLITVTGKKLTVTCSQNMNHEYMSWYRQDPGLGLRQIYYSMNVEVTDKGDVPEGYKVSRKEKRNFPLILESPSPNQTSLYFCASRRGEKLFFGSGTQLSVL.

This clone has a handful of counts. V is TRBV30 and J is TRBJ1-4, with D uncertain. CDR3 length: 13 residues. The germline CDR1 and CDR2 sequences are GTSNPN and SVGIG (reference sequence). V was shortened by 2 bases and J by 5 bases, with 9 bases between the two germline ends. The CDR3 DNA follows: TGTGCCTGGAGTTGGACGGAGAATGAAAAACTGTTTTTT. The encoded protein is CAWSWTENEKLFF.

This clone was seen only a few times. The V call is TRBV10-2, the J call TRBJ2-6; no clear D. V shed 2 bases and J shed 7 bases, with 0 bases lying between them. Per germline, CDR1 WSHSY and CDR2 SAAADI. This CDR3 is 11 amino acids long. In DNA form, the CDR3 reads TGCGCCAGCAGTGAGGCCAACGTCCTGACTTTC. This gives the protein CASSEANVLTF.

This clone was seen a few times. The chain recombines TRBV6-6 with TRBJ1-5, with no clear D. CDR1 is MNHNY, CDR2 SVGAGI, per germline (reference sequence). Trimming pared 3 bases from V and 8 bases from J, leaving 11 bases between. The CDR3 has 13 residues. The CDR3 loop reads CASSYSLSEPQHF. The CDR3 DNA is TGTGCCAGCAGTTATTCTCTCAGTGAGCCCCAGCATTTT.

This chain links TRBV19 with TRBJ2-7; 11 positions match TRBD1. Germline CDR1 is LNHDA and CDR2 is SQIVND (reference sequence). V lost 5 bases to trimming and J lost 2 bases; unmatched junction nucleotides: 5. The CDR3 consists of 15 residues. CDR3 sequence reads: CASSQPGQGAYEQYF. The CDR3 nucleotides read TGTGCCAGTAGTCAACCGGGACAGGGGGCCTACGAGCAGTACTTC.

As regards this clone: The sample has other DNA sequences that encode this CDR3 too. The chain's CDR3 is CASSSMNTEAFF. In DNA, the CDR3 is TGTGCCAGCAGTTCGATGAACACTGAAGCTTTCTTT. This chain connects TRBV6-6 to TRBJ1-1, with D uncertain. The CDR3 spans 12 residues. Germline lookup yields CDR1 MNHNY and CDR2 SVGAGI (reference sequence). Trimming took 4 bases from V and 0 from J, leaving 3 bases between them.

The chain joins TRBV5-6 to TRBJ1-1; D gene uncertain. There are 14 residues in the CDR3. Between the trimmed V and J ends, which lost 6 bases and 1 base, there was a span of 13 bases. The germline V gene has CDR1 SGHDT and CDR2 YYEEEE. The CDR3 reads CASNGVGGNTEAFF. The CDR3 coding sequence is TGTGCCAGCAACGGGGTTGGCGGGAACACTGAAGCTTTCTTT.

The chain recombines TRBV29-1 with TRBJ2-2; possibly TRBD2 for D (6 bases). Germline V lookup: CDR1 SQVTM, CDR2 ANQGSEA. Trimming pared 6 bases from V and 10 bases from J, leaving 24 bases between. The CDR3 is 15 amino acids. The CDR3 region has the DNA TGCAGCGTCGGGGCCGGGACTCCCCGACGTGAGGAGCTGTTTTTT. Translating it yields CSVGAGTPRREELFF.

The CDR3 coding sequence is TGCGCCAGCAGTGAGACAGGACAGTGGAAGTACTTC. It is translated as CASSETGQWKYF. The J gene is TRBJ2-4, the V gene TRBV10-2; TRBD1 might be the D (6 bases). CDR1 WSHSY and CDR2 SAAADI come from the germline V gene. V was cut by 2 bases and J by 14 bases, with 13 bases left in between. The CDR3 consists of 12 residues.

The V gene is TRBV27, the J gene TRBJ2-7; 9 nucleotides line up with TRBD1. This CDR3 spans 15 amino acids. Germline V gene sequence: CDR1 MNHEY, CDR2 SMNVEV (reference sequence). V dropped 6 bases and J dropped 5; count of bases not matched to a gene: 11. CDR3 nucleotide sequence: TGTGCCAGCAGCTACACCGGGACAGGGCCCGACGAGCAGTACTTC. It is translated as CASSYTGTGPDEQYF.

The chain combines TRBV5-6 with TRBJ1-1; no reliable D call. V lost 4 bases and J 7 bases, leaving 11 bases between the germline ends. Germline assignment: CDR1 SGHDT and CDR2 YYEEEE. The CDR3 sequence is 12 residues long. The CDR3 DNA reads as TGTGCCAGCAGCGCAGCAGGTGGTGAAGCTTTCTTT. As protein: CASSAAGGEAFF.

V gene TRBV29-1 combines with J gene TRBJ2-7; 9 bases are shared with TRBD1. CDR3 length equals 15 residues. Trimming cost V 5 bases and J 2 bases; bases outside gene matches: 10. Germline V lookup: CDR1 SQVTM, CDR2 ANQGSEA. CDR3 sequence: CSVLTGGERTYEQYF. The DNA for the CDR3 is TGCAGCGTTCTAACAGGGGGCGAACGTACCTACGAGCAGTACTTC.

The genes are TRBV29-1 and TRBJ1-1; D unclear. The CDR3 runs 11 residues. Between the trimmed V and J ends, which lost 1 base and 11 bases, there was a span of 11 bases. Germline V gene data show CDR1 as SQVTM and CDR2 as ANQGSEA. Here the CDR3 reads CSVEAALGAFF. DNA of the CDR3: TGCAGCGTTGAAGCGGCGCTGGGTGCTTTCTTT.

V usage is TRBV2 and J usage is TRBJ2-6; D unclear. This CDR3 is 12 amino acids long. Germline CDR1 and CDR2: SNHLY and FYNNEI. V was shortened by 7 bases and J by 3 bases, with 4 bases between the two germline ends. CDR3 sequence reads: CASIGGANVLTF. The CDR3 DNA reads as TGTGCCAGCATAGGTGGGGCCAACGTCCTGACTTTC.

J is TRBJ2-1 and V is TRBV15, with D possibly TRBD1 on 6 matching bases. The CDR3 extends over 14 amino acids. Deletions cut 5 bases from V and 6 bases from J, with 14 bases between. The V gene's germline CDR1 is LNHNV and CDR2 YYDKDF (reference sequence). The CDR3 spells CATSGTTGLNEQFF. The CDR3 DNA reads as TGTGCCACCAGCGGCACTACAGGGCTCAATGAGCAGTTCTTC.

This clone was recorded a few times. The chain employs TRBV2 and TRBJ2-4, with TRBD1 identical over 7 bases. This CDR3 has 15 residues. Germline V gives CDR1 SNHLY, CDR2 FYNNEI. The V segment lost 7 bases and the J segment 3 bases; nucleotides outside the gene matches: 9. CDR3 DNA: TGTGCCAGCATTGAGCTTGGGGACAGCAAAAACATTCAGTACTTC. The encoded protein is CASIELGDSKNIQYF.

A few counts support this clone. This chain joins TRBV5-5 and TRBJ2-2; no definite D call. The V end was cut by 3 bases, the J end by 5 bases, with 5 bases between. Germline V lookup: CDR1 SGHKS, CDR2 YYEKEE (reference sequence). The CDR3 totals 12 residues. The CDR3, as DNA: TGTGCCAGCAGCTCATCAACCGGGGAGCTGTTTTTT. Amino acids: CASSSSTGELFF. The full variable domain, in which reference TRBV5-5 and TRBJ2-2 provide the parts outside the CDR3, is DAGVTQSPTHLIKTRGQQVTLRCSPISGHKSVSWYQQVLGQGPQFIFQYYEKEERGRGNFPDRFSARQFPNYSSELNVNALLLGDSALYLCASSSSTGELFFGEGSRLTVL.

The rearrangement joins TRBV19 to TRBJ2-1; TRBD2 matches at 9 bases. Germline trimming cut 5 bases from V and 2 bases from J; bases unmatched to any gene: 10. Germline CDR1 is LNHDA and CDR2 is SQIVND (reference sequence). The CDR3 contains 17 residues. In DNA, the CDR3 is TGTGCCAGTAGTCCCCGGGTTAGCGGGGGCCCCTACAATGAGCAGTTCTTC. This translates into CASSPRVSGGPYNEQFF.

The V gene is TRBV12-5, the J gene TRBJ1-2, with no clear D. The V and J ends lost 6 bases and 0 bases respectively, with 8 bases between them. Germline CDR1 reads LGHNT; CDR2 reads FRNRAP. The CDR3 totals 13 residues. The CDR3, as DNA: TGTGCTAGTGGCCATTTACCTAACTATGGCTACACCTTC. Its translation: CASGHLPNYGYTF.

This chain joins TRBV5-6 and TRBJ1-2; the D is unclear. Germline CDR1 reads SGHDT; CDR2 reads YYEEEE. The CDR3 covers 12 residues. V lost 1 base and J 9 bases, leaving 10 bases between the germline ends. CDR3 DNA: TGTGCCAGCAGCTTGTCGGATGGACGCTACACCTTC. Protein product: CASSLSDGRYTF.

V is TRBV27 and J is TRBJ1-5; TRBD1 is a possible D gene (5 bases). The CDR3 has 17 amino acids. Germline V gene sequence: CDR1 MNHEY, CDR2 SMNVEV (reference sequence). Trimming shortened V by 3 bases and J by 6 bases, and 21 bases separated the two germline ends. For the CDR3, the DNA is TGTGCCAGCAGTTTTAGCATCGTCGGGGGAGATGGTCAGCCCCAGCATTTT. Amino acids: CASSFSIVGGDGQPQHF.

The chain joins TRBV6-5 to TRBJ2-1, with D uncertain. Between the trimmed V and J ends, which lost 0 bases and 5 bases, there was a span of 8 bases. There are 14 residues in the CDR3. The germline V gene has CDR1 MNHEY and CDR2 SVGAGI. The CDR3 reads CASSYSVGHNEQFF. In nucleotides, the CDR3 is TGTGCCAGCAGTTACTCTGTAGGCCACAATGAGCAGTTCTTC.

The chain carries TRBV5-1 and TRBJ2-7; 9 positions agree with TRBD1. The CDR3 spans 15 residues. Per germline, CDR1 SGHRS and CDR2 YFSETQ. The ends lost 3 bases at V and 5 bases at J; junction bases unmatched: 9. CDR3 region: CASSYPGTGSNEQYF. In DNA, the CDR3 is TGCGCCAGCAGCTATCCCGGGACAGGGTCGAACGAGCAGTACTTC.

The chain carries TRBV18 and TRBJ1-2, with D uncertain. The V end lost 5 bases, the J end lost 4 bases, and 5 bases lay between the germline ends. The CDR3 has 11 amino acids. The V gene's germline CDR1 is KGHSH and CDR2 LQKENI. As DNA, the CDR3 is TGTGCCAGCTCAGGAGGCTATGGCTACACCTTC. Residues: CASSGGYGYTF.

The CDR3 region has the DNA TGCAGTGCTCCCGGAAGGGGGGCGGAGTTCTTC. It encodes CSAPGRGAEFF. The chain has TRBV20-1 and TRBJ2-1; either TRBD1 or TRBD2 may fit D (6 bases each). V dropped 5 bases and J dropped 14 bases, with 16 bases sitting between them. CDR3 length: 11 residues. Per germline, CDR1 DFQATT and CDR2 SNEGSKA (reference sequence).

The chain uses TRBV7-8 and TRBJ1-5, with no clear D. The CDR3 extends over 14 amino acids. Per the germline V gene, CDR1 is SGHVS and CDR2 is FQNEAQ. V was clipped by 7 bases and J by 1 base, with 11 bases between them. As DNA, the CDR3 is TGTGCCAGCACCCTATCAGCGAGCAATCAGCCCCAGCATTTT. It codes for CASTLSASNQPQHF.

The V call is TRBV7-3, the J call TRBJ2-3, with 7 bases identical to TRBD1. Trimming took 5 bases from V and 1 from J; bases not matched to a gene: 6. The germline gives CDR1 SGHTA, CDR2 FQGTGA. This CDR3 spans 15 amino acids. CDR3 sequence: CASSPTGAGTDTQYF. For the CDR3, the DNA is TGTGCCAGCAGCCCTACAGGGGCCGGCACAGATACGCAGTATTTT. Variable domain in full (rest from reference TRBV7-3 and TRBJ2-3): GAGVSQTPSNKVTEKGKYVELRCDPISGHTALYWYRQSLGQGPEFLIYFQGTGAADDSGLPNDRFFAVRPEGSVSTLKIQRTERGDSAVYLCASSPTGAGTDTQYFGPGTRLTVL.